This TCR beta chain was obtained from a study of blood T cell repertoires in COVID-19. About the research overall: Acute and convalescent COVID-19 specimens originated in the United States, Italy and Spain. Sample material is recorded as cDNA or gDNA derived from T cells, B-cell-depleted T cells, or PBMCs.

This CDR3 has 15 amino acids. Germline CDR1 is MNHNS and CDR2 is SASEGT. Trimming shortened V by 0 bases and J by 3 bases, and 12 bases separated the two germline ends. The authors' processing: Amplification with reference gene primers provided the estimates of nucleated cell counts. Sequencing used immunoSEQ multiplex PCR; TCRdb keeps in-frame clones, though not all of them. The V and J calls and the clone size are those of that table, but D and trimming were determined from the DNA. This table holds around 300,000 clones, 85% found once. The receptor was isolated from a human donor in a cohort sampled during active COVID-19. This chain uses TRBV6-1 with TRBJ2-7; perhaps TRBD2 as D (6 bases). The sample comprised peripheral blood. The CDR3 spells CASSEALARNYEQYF. The CDR3, as DNA: TGTGCCAGCAGTGAAGCACTAGCTCGGAACTACGAGCAGTACTTC.